Sequencing of this T cell receptor (beta chain) was carried out in a study of T cell clonotyping in hematopoietic cell transplantation. General observations from the study: After transplant, recipient diversity fell while pathologically expanded clonotypes grew through day 180.

This CDR3 has 13 residues. Germline V lookup: CDR1 SGHTA, CDR2 FQGNSA. The V end was cut by 3 bases, the J end by 9 bases, with 12 bases between. The table came from immunoSEQ multiplex PCR; TCRdb's copy has only in-frame clones and leaves some out. The table lists about 36,000 clones, around 90% of them singletons. Note on this clone: No antigen is known for it.

The chain joins TRBV7-2 to TRBJ2-1; D is unclear. Specimen: peripheral blood mononuclear cells. This TCR came from a woman in her thirties or forties in good health. Some clones in this sample may be carry-over from other donors' samples. The CDR3 loop reads CASSFEGPGEQFF. CDR3 DNA: TGTGCCAGCAGCTTCGAAGGGCCGGGTGAGCAGTTCTTC.